These 16 T cell receptor beta chains came from one sample sequenced in a study of T cell changes during pregnancy in multiple sclerosis. The method was immunoSEQ multiplex PCR; TCRdb's version includes in-frame clones alone and lacks a portion of them. There are under 150,000 clones in the sample; roughly 97% occur only once, and roughly 0.44% lies in the top ten. The sequencing used peripheral blood, collected after pregnancy. These receptors all stem from a female donor with multiple sclerosis, enrolled in a pregnancy study.

The chain combines TRBV2 with TRBJ2-7; 7 positions agree with TRBD2. CDR1 and CDR2 (germline): SNHLY, FYNNEI. Unmatched junction bases numbered 7, after V lost 10 bases and J lost 4 bases. CDR3 size: 12 residues. The CDR3 bases are TGTGCCATCCTTACGGGGGGTTACGAGCAGTACTTC. Translated: CAILTGGYEQYF.

V is TRBV7-9 and J is TRBJ2-3; D is ambiguous. The CDR3 covers 12 residues. Trimming left V 4 bases short and J 5 bases short, with 7 bases between. CDR1 is SEHNR, CDR2 FQNEAQ, per germline (reference sequence). CDR3 region: CASSSFLDTQYF. The CDR3 DNA reads TGTGCCAGCAGCTCCTTCTTAGATACGCAGTATTTT. Filled out from reference TRBV7-9 and TRBJ2-3, the complete variable domain reads DTGVSQNPRHKITKRGQNVTFRCDPISEHNRLYWYRQTLGQGPEFLTYFQNEAQLEKSRLLSDRFSAERPKGSFSTLEIQRTEQGDSAMYLCASSSFLDTQYFGPGTRLTVL.

This chain connects TRBV27 to TRBJ1-1; D unclear. The length of the CDR3 is 14 residues. Trimming cost V 5 bases and J 2 bases, with 12 bases left between them. The germline V gene encodes CDR1 MNHEY and CDR2 SMNVEV (reference sequence). CDR3 residues: CASSPSRGNTEAFF. CDR3 nucleotides: TGTGCCAGCAGTCCCAGTCGAGGAAACACTGAAGCTTTCTTT.

The chain uses TRBV19 and TRBJ1-2; 8 positions match TRBD1. After removal of 4 bases from V and 8 bases from J, the junction contained 6 bases not matched to a gene. The CDR3 sequence is 13 residues long. Germline V gene lookup returns CDR1 LNHDA and CDR2 SQIVND (reference sequence). The CDR3, as DNA: TGTGCCAGTAGTACAGGGGGCGCGGGAGGCTACACCTTC. Translation gives CASSTGGAGGYTF.

This chain joins TRBV19 and TRBJ2-7, with 8 bases aligning to TRBD1. Germline CDR1 LNHDA, CDR2 SQIVND (reference sequence). The CDR3 is 15 residues long. V shed 3 bases, J shed 3 bases, and the junction held 7 bases outside the gene matches. The CDR3 spells CASSIGQGFDYEQYF. The CDR3 nucleotides read TGTGCCAGTAGTATCGGACAGGGTTTTGACTACGAGCAGTACTTC.

This chain connects TRBV29-1 to TRBJ2-5; D unresolved. Per germline, CDR1 SQVTM and CDR2 ANQGSEA. V lost 1 base to trimming and J lost 5 bases, with 11 bases between them. The CDR3 has 13 residues. The chain's CDR3 is CSVEASVGETQYF. Here the CDR3 DNA reads TGCAGCGTTGAAGCCTCAGTTGGTGAGACCCAGTACTTC.

This clone was counted a single time. This chain uses TRBV7-3 with TRBJ2-5, with 9 bases matching TRBD1. The V segment lost 2 bases and the J segment 5 bases; nucleotides outside the gene matches: 6. Germline V gene data show CDR1 as SGHTA and CDR2 as FQGTGA. The CDR3 loop spans 15 amino acids. The CDR3 loop reads CASSLGTGHVETQYF. DNA for the CDR3: TGTGCCAGCAGCTTAGGGACAGGGCACGTGGAGACCCAGTACTTC.

This clone was observed once. The CDR3 DNA reads TGCGCCAGCAGCTTGGCCGGAGCGGGAGCGGGGAATGAGCAGTTCTTC. It encodes CASSLAGAGAGNEQFF. The chain combines TRBV5-1 with TRBJ2-1; 8 positions match TRBD2. CDR1 is SGHRS, CDR2 YFSETQ, per germline. Losses at the gene ends were 0 bases for V and 7 bases for J; bases not matched to a gene: 9. This CDR3 has 16 amino acids.

The rearrangement joins TRBV27 to TRBJ2-6, with 7 nucleotides matching TRBD2. Germline V gives CDR1 MNHEY, CDR2 SMNVEV (reference sequence). V lost 2 bases and J lost 4; bases outside the gene matches: 5. This CDR3 has 16 residues. The CDR3 spells CASSLIGGVGANVLTF. In nucleotides, the CDR3 is TGTGCCAGCAGTTTAATTGGGGGGGTCGGGGCCAACGTCCTGACTTTC. The full variable domain, in which reference TRBV27 and TRBJ2-6 provide the parts outside the CDR3, is EAQVTQNPRYLITVTGKKLTVTCSQNMNHEYMSWYRQDPGLGLRQIYYSMNVEVTDKGDVPEGYKVSRKEKRNFPLILESPSPNQTSLYFCASSLIGGVGANVLTFGAGSRLTVL.

This chain uses TRBV7-6 with TRBJ2-1, with 9 bases matching TRBD2. The CDR3 runs 17 residues. Trimming cost V 2 bases and J 1 base; bases outside gene matches: 6. Looked up from germline, CDR1 is SGHVS and CDR2 is FNYEAQ. CDR3 protein: CASSLFSGGPSYNEQFF. The CDR3 nucleotides read TGTGCCAGCAGCTTATTTAGCGGGGGCCCATCCTACAATGAGCAGTTCTTC.

This chain links TRBV18 with TRBJ2-3, with 13 bases fitting TRBD2. V dropped 6 bases and J dropped 5; count of bases not matched to a gene: 8. The CDR3 covers 16 residues. CDR1 and CDR2 from the germline V gene are KGHSH and LQKENI. The CDR3, as DNA: TGTGCCAGCTCTCCCCGGACTAGCGGGAGTAGAGATACGCAGTATTTT. Translating it yields CASSPRTSGSRDTQYF. The full variable domain, completed using reference TRBV18 and TRBJ2-3, is NAGVMQNPRHLVRRRGQEARLRCSPMKGHSHVYWYRQLPEEGLKFMVYLQKENIIDESGMPKERFSAEFPKEGPSILRIQQVVRGDSAAYFCASSPRTSGSRDTQYFGPGTRLTVL.

This clone was counted a single time. V is TRBV5-1 and J is TRBJ1-3, with unresolved D. V dropped 4 bases and J dropped 0 bases, with 20 bases sitting between them. This CDR3 has 18 amino acids. Germline lookup yields CDR1 SGHRS and CDR2 YFSETQ. CDR3 coding DNA: TGCGCCAGCAGCCCTACAGTGAAGCAGTATTACTCTGGAAACACCATATATTTT. It encodes CASSPTVKQYYSGNTIYF.

The genes are TRBV27 and TRBJ2-1, with a weak D call TRBD1 (6 bases). Trimming shortened V by 5 bases and J by 5 bases, and 16 bases separated the two germline ends. Germline CDR1 and CDR2: MNHEY and SMNVEV (reference sequence). The CDR3 sequence is 15 residues long. CDR3 nucleotide sequence: TGTGCCAGCAGTCCCTGGGGCAGGGGAAACAATGAGCAGTTCTTC. Protein product: CASSPWGRGNNEQFF.

The chain uses TRBV18 and TRBJ1-2, with TRBD1 matching 7 bases. Germline V gene lookup returns CDR1 KGHSH and CDR2 LQKENI. The junction had 7 bases not matched to a gene; V was cut back by 3 bases and J by 6 bases. There are 14 residues in the CDR3. CDR3 amino acids: CASSPLTTGDGYTF. The CDR3 DNA is TGTGCCAGCTCACCTTTGACTACAGGGGATGGCTACACCTTC.

The J gene is TRBJ1-5, the V gene TRBV7-6; perhaps TRBD1 as D (6 bases). Germline V gene sequence: CDR1 SGHVS, CDR2 FNYEAQ. This CDR3 has 13 amino acids. V lost 4 bases to trimming and J lost 9 bases, with 13 bases between them. CDR3 loop: CASSSDQGSPQHF. In nucleotides, the CDR3 is TGTGCCAGCAGCTCCGATCAGGGGTCGCCCCAGCATTTT.

J is TRBJ1-2 and V is TRBV9, with 7 bases lining up with TRBD1. Germline assignment: CDR1 SGDLS and CDR2 YYNGEE. This CDR3 is 16 amino acids long. V trimming: 3 bases; J trimming: 4 bases; junction bases outside the gene matches: 12. As DNA, the CDR3 is TGTGCCAGCAGCGGGACCGGGACAGCCGTAGGCTATGGCTACACCTTC. Amino acid sequence: CASSGTGTAVGYGYTF.